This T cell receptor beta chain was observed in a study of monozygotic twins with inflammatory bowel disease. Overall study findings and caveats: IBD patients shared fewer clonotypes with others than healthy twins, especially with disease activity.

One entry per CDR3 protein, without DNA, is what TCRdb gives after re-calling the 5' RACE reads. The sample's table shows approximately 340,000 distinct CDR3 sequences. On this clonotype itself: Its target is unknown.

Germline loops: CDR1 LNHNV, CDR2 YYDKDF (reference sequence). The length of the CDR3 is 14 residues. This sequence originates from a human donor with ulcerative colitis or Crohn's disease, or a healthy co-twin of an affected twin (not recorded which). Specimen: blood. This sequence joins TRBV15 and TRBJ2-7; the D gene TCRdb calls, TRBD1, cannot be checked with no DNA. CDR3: CATSRGDSPYEQYF.